Given below is one T cell receptor (beta chain) in context. Its target is not known. The protocol was immunoSEQ multiplex PCR, while the TCRdb copy is restricted to in-frame clones and leaves out a portion. The repertoire holds around 27,000 clones, with roughly four fifths as singletons. The sample belongs to a study of PD-1 blockade in classical Hodgkin lymphoma. Relapse after autologous stem cell transplantation occurred in every patient, and brentuximab vedotin exposure varied. Trimming pared 1 base from V and 9 bases from J, leaving 10 bases between. The CDR3 is 13 residues long. The germline gives CDR1 LGHNA, CDR2 YSLEER. Study outcomes and limitations: CD4+ TCR diversity, unlike CD8+, climbed significantly by C4D1. Complete responders' diversity at baseline resembled that of newly diagnosed patients.

The specimen was peripheral blood mononuclear cells (PBMCs), collected before the second cycle of nivolumab. The chain uses TRBV4-3 and TRBJ2-1; D possibly corresponds to TRBD1 (6 bases). This clonotype was sampled from a human donor with classical Hodgkin lymphoma. The CDR3 loop is CASSQVGGFEQFF. The CDR3 DNA sequence: TGCGCCAGCAGCCAAGTAGGGGGATTTGAGCAGTTCTTC.